This T cell receptor beta chain was captured by sequencing in a study of blood T cell repertoires in COVID-19 (dated by TCRdb to about 2020). Broadly, across the study: Samples from collaborators originated in the United States, Italy and Spain and spanned both the acute and convalescent phases of COVID-19. Deeply sampled blood TCRbeta repertoires from subjects exposed to, actively infected with, or recovered from COVID-19 were included in the dataset. The prospective study material was composed of cDNA or gDNA derived from T cells, B-cell-depleted T cells, or PBMCs. The samples were drawn from the first 160 participants of the ongoing ImmuneRACE study and from 1,254 subjects provided by 6 global collaborators. A freely available public database, intended as a resource for researchers studying the immune response to SARS-CoV-2, is where the repertoires were released. Where available, HLA class I and class II types were obtained from metadata supplied by the sample provider rather than from assay-based typing. Nearly every sample came with metadata listing a de-identified subject ID, COVID-19 status, age in years and sex.

V lost 0 bases and J lost 11 bases; the stretch between them is 17 bases long. According to the germline V gene, CDR1 reads MGHRA and CDR2 reads YSYEKL. Including cysteine and phenylalanine, the CDR3 has 16 amino acids. Only the CDR3 region is kept as DNA, spanning 48 bases read in frame from base 1. The research as a whole found: The amount of clinical and demographic metadata varied by source and participant and was provided uncurated.

The immunoSEQ Assay, a bias-controlled multiplex PCR, was used to amplify TCRbeta CDR3 regions from genomic DNA. Turning to the authors' computational methods: Within the assay, amplification of reference gene primers was used to estimate how many nucleated cells each sample contained. Sequence reads were collapsed and filtered to measure the absolute abundance of every unique TCRbeta CDR3 rearrangement. Productive Simpson clonality was computed per sample as the square root of Simpson's diversity index over productive rearrangements. Entries here come from immuneACCESS through TCRdb and include only in-frame sequences with V and J called. Some clones fail to appear in such tables; in the studies checked, an unresolved V gene covers under half of the shortfall, and the cause of the remainder is unknown. V, J and clone size are those of that table, while D and trimming were read from the DNA. The sample includes 140,000 to 150,000 clones, with 81% observed a single time. 7.5% to 9.5% of the sample is in the top ten clones.

Whole blood was collected in K2EDTA tubes by collaborating institutions according to the institutions' own protocols. For TCRbeta analysis, collaborators shipped samples in one of three forms: frozen whole blood, isolated PBMCs, or DNA extracted from either of those sample types. As regards this clone: This clone's antigen is unknown. No base qualities exist here, and no much larger clone lies one base off it.

The TCR originated in a human donor with acute or convalescent COVID-19. The donor label of this sample is uncertain. The sequence links TRBV4-1 to TRBJ1-6; no confident D gene assignment can be made. Input material: peripheral blood. The sequenced DNA: TGCGCCAGCAGCCAAGAAGCCGGCCTCACCCGGGCACCCCTCCACTTT. Its protein is CASSQEAGLTRAPLHF.